Reported below is one T cell receptor (beta chain). The antigen remains undetermined. The read is 3 residues too short to cover the CDR3 end, so that end is filled in from the germline J gene. The data stem from a study of T cell clonality in common variable immunodeficiency. General study points: Fewer deletions and N-nucleotide insertions were reportedly seen in common variable immunodeficiency TCR beta sequences.

TCRdb keeps only in-frame clones here, not all; method: immunoSEQ multiplex PCR. There are tens of thousands of clones in the sample, none observed a single time. The CDR3 totals 14 residues. Unmatched junction bases numbered 4, after V lost 1 base and J lost 6 bases. Germline V gene lookup returns CDR1 SGHAT and CDR2 FQNNGV. Specimen: peripheral blood mononuclear cells. V and J are TRBV11-2 and TRBJ2-7; TRBD1 aligns across 9 bases. This receptor was taken from a human donor with common variable immunodeficiency. CDR3 bases read: TGTGCCAGCAGCTTAGTCGGGACAGGGATCGAG. Its protein product is CASSLVGTGIE. The complete CDR3 protein is CASSLVGTGIEQYF.